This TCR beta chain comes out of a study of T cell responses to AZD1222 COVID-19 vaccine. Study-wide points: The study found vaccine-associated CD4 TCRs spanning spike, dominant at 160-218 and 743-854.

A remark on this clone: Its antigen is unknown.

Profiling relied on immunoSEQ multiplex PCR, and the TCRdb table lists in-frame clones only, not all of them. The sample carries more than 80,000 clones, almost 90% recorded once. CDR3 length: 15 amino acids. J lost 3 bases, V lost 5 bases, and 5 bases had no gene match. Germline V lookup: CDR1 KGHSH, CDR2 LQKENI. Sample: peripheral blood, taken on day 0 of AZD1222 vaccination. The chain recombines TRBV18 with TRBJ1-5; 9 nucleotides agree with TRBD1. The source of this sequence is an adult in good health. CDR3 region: CASSVGQGNNQPQHF. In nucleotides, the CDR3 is TGTGCCAGCTCAGTGGGACAGGGAAACAATCAGCCCCAGCATTTT.